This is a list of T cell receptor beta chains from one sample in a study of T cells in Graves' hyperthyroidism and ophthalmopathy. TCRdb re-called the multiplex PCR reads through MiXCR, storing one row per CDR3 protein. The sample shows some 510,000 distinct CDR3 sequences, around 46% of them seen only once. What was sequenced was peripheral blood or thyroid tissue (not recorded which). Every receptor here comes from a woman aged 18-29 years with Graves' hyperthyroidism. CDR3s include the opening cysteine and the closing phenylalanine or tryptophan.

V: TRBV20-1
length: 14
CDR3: CSARSSDRVYEQYF

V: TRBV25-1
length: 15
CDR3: CASSLPGQANTEAFF

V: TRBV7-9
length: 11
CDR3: CASSSNFEAFF

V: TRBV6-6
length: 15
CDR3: CASSYLATRQETQYF

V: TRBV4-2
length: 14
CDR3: CASSQVRKQETQYF

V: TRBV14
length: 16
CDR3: CASSQVRTRNTGELFF

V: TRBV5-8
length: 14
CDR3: CASSQKVGGRGAFF

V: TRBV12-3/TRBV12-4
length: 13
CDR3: CASRTDPSYEQYF

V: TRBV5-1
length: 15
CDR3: CASSLEGPTNTEAFF

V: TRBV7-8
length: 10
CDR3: CTSRVDGYTF

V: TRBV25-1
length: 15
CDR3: CASSPGAGSGNTIYF

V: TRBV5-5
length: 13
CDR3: CASSRTFNEKLFF

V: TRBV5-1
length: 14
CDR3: CASAQGPTNEKLFF

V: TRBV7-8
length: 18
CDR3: CASSLQAGGPWNTGELFF

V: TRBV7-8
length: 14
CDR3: CASSLLGTNEKLFF